This T cell receptor (beta chain) was profiled in a study of blood T cell repertoires in COVID-19 (dated by TCRdb to the early 2020s). With regard to the full study: Collaborator samples came from the United States, Italy and Spain and covered acute and convalescent phases of COVID-19. Samples came from the ongoing ImmuneRACE study (first 160 participants) plus 1,254 subjects from 6 global collaborators. The sample metadata nearly always contained a de-identified subject ID, COVID-19 status, age in years and sex. Subjects who had been exposed to COVID-19, were actively infected with it, or had recovered from it provided the deeply sampled blood TCRbeta repertoires that made up the dataset. The prospective study material was composed of cDNA or gDNA derived from T cells, B-cell-depleted T cells, or PBMCs. Where available, HLA class I and class II types were obtained from metadata supplied by the sample provider rather than from assay-based typing. The repertoires were made available in a free public database intended to serve as a resource for research on the immune response to SARS-CoV-2. The investigation overall reported the following: The quantity of clinical and demographic metadata differed by source and by participant and was supplied without curation.

CDR1 and CDR2, per the germline V gene (reference sequence), are LNHDA and SQIVND. Relative to germline, V is missing 1 base and J is missing 0 bases, with 4 bases of the junction outside any gene match. Measured from the cysteine to the phenylalanine, the CDR3 is 18 residues long. CDR3 DNA is the only sequence kept; it has 54 bases, read in frame from the first base. As regards this clone: Its specific antigen is unknown. No much larger clone exists at a distance of one base, and base qualities are not known.

The immunoSEQ Assay, a bias-controlled multiplex PCR, was used to amplify TCRbeta CDR3 regions from genomic DNA. Per the authors' processing: Within the assay, amplification of reference gene primers was used to estimate how many nucleated cells each sample contained. To quantify the absolute abundance of each unique TCRbeta CDR3 rearrangement, sequence reads were collapsed and filtered. For each sample, productive Simpson clonality was calculated as the square root of Simpson's diversity index across productive rearrangements. TCRdb provides this immuneACCESS table in a form limited to in-frame rearrangements. Some clones are lacking; in checked studies, under half of them reflect an unresolved V gene, and why the rest are absent is not known. That table is the source of V, J and clone size, and D and trimming were worked out from the DNA. The sample includes 250,000 or so clones, with less than 95% observed a single time. In total, the top ten clones hold 2.5% to 3% of the sample.

Enrolling through a virtual design, the prospective study's participants ranged in age from roughly 18 to 100 years and lived across some 22 United States geographic areas. Cohort assignment in the prospective study relied on participant-reported clinical history from a screening survey and a study questionnaire. A participant counted as exposed if, within 2 weeks of entering the study, that participant had been in contact with someone who had a PCR-confirmed or clinician-diagnosed COVID-19 case. In the prospective study, whole blood, serum and a nasopharyngeal or oropharyngeal swab were collected from each participant by mobile phlebotomists. Over an approximately two-month period, participants in the prospective study had the option of providing additional blood draws and questionnaires. Prospective study blood samples were shipped either frozen or at room temperature before DNA extraction.

The source is a man in his forties who had been exposed to COVID-19. This chain joins TRBV19 to TRBJ2-1, and 12 junction bases match TRBD2. Sequenced material: PBMCs or T cells enriched from blood (not recorded which). The CDR3 has the sequence CASSIVSTSGSSYNEQFF. The DNA sequence is given as TGTGCCAGTAGTATAGTATCGACTAGCGGGAGCTCCTACAATGAGCAGTTCTTC.